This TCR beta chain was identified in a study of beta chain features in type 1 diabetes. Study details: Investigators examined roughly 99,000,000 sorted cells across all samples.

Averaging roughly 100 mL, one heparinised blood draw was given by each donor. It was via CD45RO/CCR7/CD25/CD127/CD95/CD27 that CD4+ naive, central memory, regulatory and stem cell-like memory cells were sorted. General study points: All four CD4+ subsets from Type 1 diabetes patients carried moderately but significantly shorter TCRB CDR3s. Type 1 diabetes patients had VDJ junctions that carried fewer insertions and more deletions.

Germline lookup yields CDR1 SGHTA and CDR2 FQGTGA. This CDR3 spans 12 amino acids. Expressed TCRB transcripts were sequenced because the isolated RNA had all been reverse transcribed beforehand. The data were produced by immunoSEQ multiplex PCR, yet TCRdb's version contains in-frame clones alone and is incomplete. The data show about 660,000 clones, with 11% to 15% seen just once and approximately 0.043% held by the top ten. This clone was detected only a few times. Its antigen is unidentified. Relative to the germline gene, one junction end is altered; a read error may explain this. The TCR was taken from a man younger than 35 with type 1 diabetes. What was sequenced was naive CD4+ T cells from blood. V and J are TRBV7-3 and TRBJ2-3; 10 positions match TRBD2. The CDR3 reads CASSSLAGASHF. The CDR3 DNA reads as TGTGCCAGCAGCTCCCTAGCGGGGGCAAGTCATTTT.